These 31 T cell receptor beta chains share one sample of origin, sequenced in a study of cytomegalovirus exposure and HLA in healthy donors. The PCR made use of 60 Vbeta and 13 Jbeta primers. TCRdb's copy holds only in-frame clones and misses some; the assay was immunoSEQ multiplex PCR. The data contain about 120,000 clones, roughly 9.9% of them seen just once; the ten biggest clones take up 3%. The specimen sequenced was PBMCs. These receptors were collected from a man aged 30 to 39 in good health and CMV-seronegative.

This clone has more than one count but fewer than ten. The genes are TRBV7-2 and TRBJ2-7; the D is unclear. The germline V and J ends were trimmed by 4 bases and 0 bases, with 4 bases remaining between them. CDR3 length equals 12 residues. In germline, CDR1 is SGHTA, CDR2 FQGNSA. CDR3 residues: CASSSISYEQYF. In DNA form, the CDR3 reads TGTGCCAGCAGCTCAATCTCCTACGAGCAGTACTTC.

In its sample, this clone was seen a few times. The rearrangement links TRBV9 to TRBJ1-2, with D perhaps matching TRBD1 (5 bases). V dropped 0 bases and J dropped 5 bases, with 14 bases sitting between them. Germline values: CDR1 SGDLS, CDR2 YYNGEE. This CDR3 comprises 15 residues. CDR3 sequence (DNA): TGTGCCAGCAGCGTAGGGGTAGGGGAGGGATATGGCTACACCTTC. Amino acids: CASSVGVGEGYGYTF.

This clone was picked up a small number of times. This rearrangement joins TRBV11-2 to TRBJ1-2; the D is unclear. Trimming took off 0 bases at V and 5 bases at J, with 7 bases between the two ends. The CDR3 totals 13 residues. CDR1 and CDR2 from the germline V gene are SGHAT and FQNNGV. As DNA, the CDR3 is TGTGCCAGCAGCTTAGATCAGATGTATGGCTACACCTTC. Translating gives CASSLDQMYGYTF.

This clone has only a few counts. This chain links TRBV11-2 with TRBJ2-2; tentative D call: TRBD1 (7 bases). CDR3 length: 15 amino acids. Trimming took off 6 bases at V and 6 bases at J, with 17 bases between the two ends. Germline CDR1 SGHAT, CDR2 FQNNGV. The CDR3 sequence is CASSPLDREAGELFF. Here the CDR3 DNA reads TGTGCCAGCAGTCCTTTAGACAGGGAGGCCGGGGAGCTGTTTTTT.

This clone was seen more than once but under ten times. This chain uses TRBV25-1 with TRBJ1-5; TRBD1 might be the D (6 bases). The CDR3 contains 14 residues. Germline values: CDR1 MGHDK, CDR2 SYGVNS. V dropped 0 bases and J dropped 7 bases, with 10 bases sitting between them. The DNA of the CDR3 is TGTGCCAGCAGTGAATATATGACAGGCCAGCCCCAGCATTTT. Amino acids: CASSEYMTGQPQHF.

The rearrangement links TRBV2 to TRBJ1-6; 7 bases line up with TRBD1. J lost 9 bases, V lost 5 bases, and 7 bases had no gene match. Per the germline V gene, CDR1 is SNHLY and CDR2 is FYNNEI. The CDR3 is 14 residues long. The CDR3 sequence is CASSPGSGGSPLHF. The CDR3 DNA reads TGTGCCAGCAGTCCAGGGTCAGGGGGTTCACCCCTCCACTTT.

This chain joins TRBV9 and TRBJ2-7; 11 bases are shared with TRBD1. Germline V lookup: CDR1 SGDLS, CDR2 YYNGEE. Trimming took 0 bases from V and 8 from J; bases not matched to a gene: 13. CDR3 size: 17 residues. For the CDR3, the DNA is TGTGCCAGCAGCGTAGGACCAGGACAGGGGGCCCCCCCCCAGCAGTACTTC. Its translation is CASSVGPGQGAPPQQYF.

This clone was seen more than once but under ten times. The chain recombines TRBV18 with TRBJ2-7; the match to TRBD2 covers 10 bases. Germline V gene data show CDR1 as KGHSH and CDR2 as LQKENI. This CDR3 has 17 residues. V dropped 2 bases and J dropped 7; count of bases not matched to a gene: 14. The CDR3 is CASSPIRLAGASWEQYF. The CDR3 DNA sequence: TGTGCCAGCTCACCAATAAGGCTAGCGGGAGCCAGTTGGGAGCAGTACTTC.

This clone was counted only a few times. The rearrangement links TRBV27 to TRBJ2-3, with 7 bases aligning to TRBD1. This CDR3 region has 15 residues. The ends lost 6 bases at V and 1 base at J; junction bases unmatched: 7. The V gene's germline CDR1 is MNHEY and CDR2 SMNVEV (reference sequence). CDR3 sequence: CASSGLGQGTDTQYF. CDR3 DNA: TGTGCCAGCAGCGGCCTTGGACAGGGCACAGATACGCAGTATTTT.

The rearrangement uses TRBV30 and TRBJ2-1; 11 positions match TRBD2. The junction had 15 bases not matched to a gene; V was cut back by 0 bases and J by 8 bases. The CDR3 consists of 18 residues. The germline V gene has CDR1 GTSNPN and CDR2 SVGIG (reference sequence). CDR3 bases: TGTGCCTGGAGTGTGGCCAGAACTTCTAGCGGGGGGCCCCATGAGCAGTTCTTC. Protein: CAWSVARTSSGGPHEQFF.

The CDR3 nucleotides read TGTGCCAGTAGCGGAACGGGGAGGACCCAAGAGACCCAGTACTTC. Translating gives CASSGTGRTQETQYF. The chain recombines TRBV19 with TRBJ2-5; possible D gene TRBD2, 6 bases. The CDR3 consists of 15 residues. V lost 6 bases and J 1 base, leaving 15 bases between the germline ends. Germline V gives CDR1 LNHDA, CDR2 SQIVND (reference sequence).

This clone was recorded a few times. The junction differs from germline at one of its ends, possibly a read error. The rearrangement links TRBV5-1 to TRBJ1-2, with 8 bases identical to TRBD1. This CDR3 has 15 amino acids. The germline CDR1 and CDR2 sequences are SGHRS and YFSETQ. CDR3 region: CASSWVHRTGRGYPF. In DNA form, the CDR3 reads TGCGCCAGCAGCTGGGTCCACCGGACAGGGAGAGGCTACCCCTTC.

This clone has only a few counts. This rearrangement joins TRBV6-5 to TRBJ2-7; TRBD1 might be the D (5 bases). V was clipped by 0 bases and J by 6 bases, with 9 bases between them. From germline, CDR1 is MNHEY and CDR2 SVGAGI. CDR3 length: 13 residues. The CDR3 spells CASSYSLGAEQYF. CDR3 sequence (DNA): TGTGCCAGCAGTTACTCTCTTGGGGCCGAGCAGTACTTC.

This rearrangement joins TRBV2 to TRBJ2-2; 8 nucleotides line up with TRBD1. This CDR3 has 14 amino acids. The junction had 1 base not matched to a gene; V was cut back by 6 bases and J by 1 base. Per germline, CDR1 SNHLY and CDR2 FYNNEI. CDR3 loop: CASSGQGNTGELFF. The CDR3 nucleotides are TGTGCCAGCAGCGGACAGGGGAACACCGGGGAGCTGTTTTTT. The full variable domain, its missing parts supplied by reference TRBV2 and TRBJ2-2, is EPEVTQTPSHQVTQMGQEVILRCVPISNHLYFYWYRQILGQKVEFLVSFYNNEISEKSEIFDDQFSVERPDGSNFTLKIRSTKLEDSAMYFCASSGQGNTGELFFGEGSRLTVL.

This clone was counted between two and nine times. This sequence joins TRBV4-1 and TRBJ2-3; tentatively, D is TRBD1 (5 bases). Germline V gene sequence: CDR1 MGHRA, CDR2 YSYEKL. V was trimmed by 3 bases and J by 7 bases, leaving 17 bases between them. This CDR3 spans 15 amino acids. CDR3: CASSQGWTTRNTQYF. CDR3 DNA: TGCGCCAGCAGCCAGGGGTGGACAACGAGGAATACGCAGTATTTT.

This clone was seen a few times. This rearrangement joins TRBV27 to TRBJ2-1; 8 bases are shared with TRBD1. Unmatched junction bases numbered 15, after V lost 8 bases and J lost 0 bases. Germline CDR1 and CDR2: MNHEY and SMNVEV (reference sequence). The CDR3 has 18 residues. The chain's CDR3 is CASSPRTGPLGSYNEQFF. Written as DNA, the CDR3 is TGTGCCAGCTCTCCCCGGACAGGGCCCTTAGGCTCCTACAATGAGCAGTTCTTC.

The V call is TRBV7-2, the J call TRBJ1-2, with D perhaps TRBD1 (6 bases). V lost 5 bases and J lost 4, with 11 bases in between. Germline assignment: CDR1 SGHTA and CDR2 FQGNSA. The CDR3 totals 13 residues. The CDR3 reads CASSLSDSYGYTF. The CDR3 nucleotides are TGTGCCAGCAGCCTCTCGGACAGCTATGGCTACACCTTC.

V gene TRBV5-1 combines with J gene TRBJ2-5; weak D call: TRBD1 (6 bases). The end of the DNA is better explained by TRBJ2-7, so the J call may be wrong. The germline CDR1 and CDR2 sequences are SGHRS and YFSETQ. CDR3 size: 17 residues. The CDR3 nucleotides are TGCGCCAGCAGCTTGGTTGGGTCGGGCAGGGGCACCTACGAGCAGTACTTC. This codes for CASSLVGSGRGTYEQYF.

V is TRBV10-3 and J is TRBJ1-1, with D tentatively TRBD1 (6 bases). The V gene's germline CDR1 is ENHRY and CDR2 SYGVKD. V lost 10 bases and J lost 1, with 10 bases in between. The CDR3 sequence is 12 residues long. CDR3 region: CANGQTNTEAFF. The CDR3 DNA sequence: TGTGCCAACGGACAGACGAACACTGAAGCTTTCTTT.

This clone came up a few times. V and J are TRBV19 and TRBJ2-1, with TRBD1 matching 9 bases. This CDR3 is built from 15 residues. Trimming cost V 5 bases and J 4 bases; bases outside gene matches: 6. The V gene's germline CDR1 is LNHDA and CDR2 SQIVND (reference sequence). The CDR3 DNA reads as TGTGCCAGTAGTCCAGGGACAGGGCCTTACAATGAGCAGTTCTTC. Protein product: CASSPGTGPYNEQFF.

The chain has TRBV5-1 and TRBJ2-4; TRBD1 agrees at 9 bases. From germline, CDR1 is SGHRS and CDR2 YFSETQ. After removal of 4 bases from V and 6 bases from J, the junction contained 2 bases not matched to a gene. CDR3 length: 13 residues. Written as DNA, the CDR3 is TGCGCCAGCAGCGTGACAGGGGGAAACATTCAGTACTTC. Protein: CASSVTGGNIQYF.

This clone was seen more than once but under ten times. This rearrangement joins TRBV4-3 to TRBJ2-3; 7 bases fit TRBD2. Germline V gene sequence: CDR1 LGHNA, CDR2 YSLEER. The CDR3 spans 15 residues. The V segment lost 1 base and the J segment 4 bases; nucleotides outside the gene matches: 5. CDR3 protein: CASSQVYGGSDTQYF. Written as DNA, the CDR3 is TGCGCCAGCAGCCAAGTGTACGGGGGGTCAGATACGCAGTATTTT.

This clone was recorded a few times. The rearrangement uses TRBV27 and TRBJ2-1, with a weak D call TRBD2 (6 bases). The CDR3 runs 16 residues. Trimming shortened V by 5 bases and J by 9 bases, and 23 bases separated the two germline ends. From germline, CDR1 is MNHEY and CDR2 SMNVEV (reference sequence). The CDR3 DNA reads TGTGCCAGCAGTCGGCCGATCGGGACTCCCGCAGCTGAGCAGTTCTTC. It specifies CASSRPIGTPAAEQFF.

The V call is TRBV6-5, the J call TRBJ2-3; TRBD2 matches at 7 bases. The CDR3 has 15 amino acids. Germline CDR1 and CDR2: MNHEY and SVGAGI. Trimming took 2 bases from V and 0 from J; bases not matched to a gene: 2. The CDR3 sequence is CASSYVGGSTDTQYF. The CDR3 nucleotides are TGTGCCAGCAGTTACGTGGGGGGGAGCACAGATACGCAGTATTTT.

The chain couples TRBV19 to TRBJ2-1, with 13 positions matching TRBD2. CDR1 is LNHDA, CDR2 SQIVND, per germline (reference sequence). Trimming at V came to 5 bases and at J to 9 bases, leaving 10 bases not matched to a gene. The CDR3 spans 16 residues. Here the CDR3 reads CASSPLAGGENGEQFF. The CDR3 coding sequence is TGTGCCAGTAGTCCACTAGCGGGGGGGGAGAATGGTGAGCAGTTCTTC.

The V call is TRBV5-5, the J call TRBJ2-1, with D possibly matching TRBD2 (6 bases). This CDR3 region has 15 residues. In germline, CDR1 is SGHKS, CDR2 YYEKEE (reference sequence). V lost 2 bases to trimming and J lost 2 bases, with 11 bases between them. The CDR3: CASSLKRVTYNEQFF. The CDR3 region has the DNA TGTGCCAGCAGCTTAAAGCGGGTCACCTACAATGAGCAGTTCTTC.

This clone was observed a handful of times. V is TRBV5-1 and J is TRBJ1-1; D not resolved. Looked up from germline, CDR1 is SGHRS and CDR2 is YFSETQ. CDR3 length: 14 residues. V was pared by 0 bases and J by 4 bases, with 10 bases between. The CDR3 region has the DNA TGCGCCAGCAGCTTGGCAGGTCGGGGCACTGAAGCTTTCTTT. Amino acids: CASSLAGRGTEAFF. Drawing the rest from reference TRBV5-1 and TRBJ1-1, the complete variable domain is KAGVTQTPRYLIKTRGQQVTLSCSPISGHRSVSWYQQTPGQGLQFLFEYFSETQRNKGNFPGRFSGRQFSNSRSEMNVSTLELGDSALYLCASSLAGRGTEAFFGQGTRLTVV.

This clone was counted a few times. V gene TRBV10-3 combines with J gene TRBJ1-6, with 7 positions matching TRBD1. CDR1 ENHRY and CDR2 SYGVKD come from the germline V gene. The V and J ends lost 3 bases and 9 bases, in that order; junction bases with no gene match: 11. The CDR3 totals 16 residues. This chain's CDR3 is CAISDAPGGDGSPLHF. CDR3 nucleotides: TGTGCCATCAGTGATGCCCCAGGGGGTGATGGTTCACCCCTCCACTTT.

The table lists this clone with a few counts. CDR3 sequence: CASSVGIGTRVYNEQFF. The CDR3 DNA sequence: TGTGCCAGCAGCGTAGGAATTGGGACTAGGGTCTACAATGAGCAGTTCTTC. The rearrangement links TRBV9 to TRBJ2-1; 8 nucleotides agree with TRBD2. Trimming cost V 0 bases and J 3 bases; bases outside gene matches: 8. The CDR3 is 17 amino acids. The germline V gene has CDR1 SGDLS and CDR2 YYNGEE.

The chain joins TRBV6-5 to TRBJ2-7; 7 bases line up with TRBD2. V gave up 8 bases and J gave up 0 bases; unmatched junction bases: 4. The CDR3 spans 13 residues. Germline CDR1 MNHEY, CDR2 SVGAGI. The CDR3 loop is CASLGGGSYEQYF. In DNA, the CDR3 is TGTGCCAGCTTGGGGGGGGGCTCCTACGAGCAGTACTTC.

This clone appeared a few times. Here the CDR3 DNA reads TGCAGCGCTCTCGGACAGGGGATCTACAATGAGCAGTTCTTC. Residues: CSALGQGIYNEQFF. The rearrangement links TRBV29-1 to TRBJ2-1; 9 bases match TRBD1. CDR1 and CDR2 (germline): SQVTM, ANQGSEA. V lost 7 bases, J lost 3 bases, and 7 bases stayed unmatched. The CDR3 is 14 amino acids.